This TCR beta chain was captured in a study of long-term antiretroviral therapy in people with HIV. Study conclusions and caveats: Documentation of ART adherence, viral resistance or therapy changes was absent. Gathering of blood took place between about 2003 and 2017, possibly under older ART regimens.

It was version v3.0 of the immunoSEQ assay that was run at survey level. Measured with immunoSEQ multiplex PCR; TCRdb has only the in-frame clones, and not every one. Of about 35,000 clones in the sample, approximately 94% were seen once. V was cut by 6 bases and J by 2 bases, with 11 bases left in between. Per the germline V gene, CDR1 is LGHNA and CDR2 is YSLEER. The CDR3 is made up of 14 amino acids. Notes on this clone: What it binds is unknown.

The receptor's source is a woman aged 45-65 years with HIV. The sample in question was unsorted PBMCs, obtained 4.1 years after starting antiretroviral therapy. The chain recombines TRBV4-3 with TRBJ1-3; D is perhaps TRBD1 (6 bases). The CDR3 region is CASSHTGPGNTIYF. CDR3 DNA: TGCGCCAGCAGTCACACAGGGCCTGGAAACACCATATATTTT.